This TCR beta chain was retrieved from a study of lymphopenia after photon versus proton radiotherapy. Findings of the study overall: Proton therapy kept repertoires fairly stable, unlike photons, which gained effector/memory cells. Larger post-nadir TCR diversity loss correlated inversely with survival in deceased patients. Survival link was tested only in deceased patients; proton benefit remains a possibility. After lymphocyte nadir, photon-treated repertoires showed oligoclonal expansion, especially CD8+ Temra.

CDR3 length: 14 residues. The V gene's germline CDR1 is SEHNR and CDR2 FQNEAQ (reference sequence). V was pared by 4 bases and J by 4 bases, with 14 bases between. Profiling relied on immunoSEQ multiplex PCR, and the TCRdb table lists in-frame clones only, not all of them. The profile covers about 33,000 clones, with 85% to 90% appearing a single time and approximately 6.2% taken by the ten largest. Of note for this clone: Its antigen is as yet unknown.

The receptor was isolated from a woman between 45 and 65 years old with pancreatic cancer. The V gene is TRBV7-9, the J gene TRBJ2-7; D possibly corresponds to TRBD1 (6 bases). This specimen was peripheral blood, taken from a patient treated with photon-based radiotherapy. This CDR3 is CASSSRYREYEQYF. The CDR3 region has the DNA TGTGCCAGCAGCTCCAGATACAGGGAGTACGAGCAGTACTTC.